The clone carrying this TCR beta chain was recorded a few times. This sample was taken from a study of T-cell memory formation after mild COVID-19. The CDR3 spans 15 residues. V dropped 4 bases and J dropped 5; count of bases not matched to a gene: 8. Germline V gene lookup returns CDR1 LGHNA and CDR2 YSLEER. A single record per CDR3 protein comes from TCRdb applying MiXCR to the 5' RACE reads. The sample lists around 80,000 distinct CDR3 sequences; 14% were seen once. The TCR was taken from an adult woman who had mild COVID-19 (a few samples of this study predate the infection). Cell type and time point are not known. The rearrangement uses TRBV4-3 and TRBJ2-7, with 10 nucleotides matching TRBD2. The sample comprised PBMCs or a T cell subset sorted from them (not recorded which). CDR3 sequence (DNA): TGCGCCAGCAGCCCCGGACTAGCGGTTGGGAACGAGCAGTACTTC. It is translated as CASSPGLAVGNEQYF.